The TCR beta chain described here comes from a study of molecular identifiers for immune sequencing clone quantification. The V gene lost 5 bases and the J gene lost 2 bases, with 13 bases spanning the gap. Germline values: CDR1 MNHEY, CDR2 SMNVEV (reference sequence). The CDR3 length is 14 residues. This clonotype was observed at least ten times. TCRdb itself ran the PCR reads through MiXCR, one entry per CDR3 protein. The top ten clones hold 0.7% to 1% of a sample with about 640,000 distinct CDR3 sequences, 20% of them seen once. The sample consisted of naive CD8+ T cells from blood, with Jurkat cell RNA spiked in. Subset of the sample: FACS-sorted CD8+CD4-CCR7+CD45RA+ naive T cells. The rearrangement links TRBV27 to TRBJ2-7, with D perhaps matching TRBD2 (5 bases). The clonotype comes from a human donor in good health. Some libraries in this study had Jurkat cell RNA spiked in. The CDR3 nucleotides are TGTGCCAGCAGTATAGCCGGGAACGCCTACGAGCAGTACTTC. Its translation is CASSIAGNAYEQYF.